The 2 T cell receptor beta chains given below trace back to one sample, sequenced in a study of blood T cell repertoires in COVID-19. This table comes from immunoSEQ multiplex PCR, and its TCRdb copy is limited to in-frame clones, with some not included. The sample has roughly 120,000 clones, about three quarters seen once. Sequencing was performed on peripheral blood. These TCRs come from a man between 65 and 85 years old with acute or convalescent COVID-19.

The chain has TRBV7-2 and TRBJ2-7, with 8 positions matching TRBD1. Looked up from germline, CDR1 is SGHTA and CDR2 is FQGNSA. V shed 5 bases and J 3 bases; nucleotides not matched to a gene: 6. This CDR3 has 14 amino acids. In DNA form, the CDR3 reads TGTGCCAGCAGCCTGGACAGGGCGGGCTACGAGCAGTACTTC. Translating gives CASSLDRAGYEQYF.

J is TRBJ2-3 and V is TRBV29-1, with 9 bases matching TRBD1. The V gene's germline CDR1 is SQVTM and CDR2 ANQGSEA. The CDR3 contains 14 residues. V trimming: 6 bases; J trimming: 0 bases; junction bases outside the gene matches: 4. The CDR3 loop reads CSVAGTGSTDTQYF. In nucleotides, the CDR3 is TGCAGCGTAGCCGGGACAGGGAGCACAGATACGCAGTATTTT.